Presented here are 18 T cell receptor beta chains from one specimen sequenced in a study of cytomegalovirus exposure and HLA in healthy donors. The PCR was carried out with 60 Vbeta primers and 13 Jbeta primers. The repertoire was sequenced with immunoSEQ multiplex PCR; TCRdb's copy has only in-frame clones and lacks some. The sample yields more than 150,000 clones, 65% to 85% seen once. The sequenced material came from PBMCs. The receptors shown here come from a girl aged 5-17 years in good health and CMV-seropositive.

The chain carries TRBV5-1 and TRBJ2-1, with 15 bases fitting TRBD2. J was trimmed by 9 bases and V by 4 bases; bases with no gene match: 8. This CDR3 has 16 amino acids. Germline loops: CDR1 SGHRS, CDR2 YFSETQ. CDR3 region: CASSLGLAGGIGEQFF. The DNA of the CDR3 is TGCGCCAGCAGCCTAGGACTAGCGGGAGGGATAGGTGAGCAGTTCTTC.

The chain uses TRBV29-1 and TRBJ2-7, with TRBD1 identical over 12 bases. V gave up 6 bases and J gave up 1 base; unmatched junction bases: 10. CDR1 SQVTM and CDR2 ANQGSEA come from the germline V gene. The CDR3 loop spans 16 amino acids. As DNA, the CDR3 is TGCAGCGTCCACCTCAGGGGACAGGGGGCTTCCTACGAGCAGTACTTC. Translation gives CSVHLRGQGASYEQYF.

This rearrangement joins TRBV27 to TRBJ1-1, with D hard to call. The germline V gene encodes CDR1 MNHEY and CDR2 SMNVEV (reference sequence). The CDR3 sequence is 17 residues long. V was clipped by 5 bases and J by 0 bases, with 19 bases between them. Written as DNA, the CDR3 is TGTGCCAGCAGTCCCAAATACTTCCTTACTATGAACACTGAAGCTTTCTTT. The encoded protein is CASSPKYFLTMNTEAFF.

This chain links TRBV5-1 with TRBJ1-1, with TRBD1 matching over 7 bases. The CDR3 contains 17 residues. After removal of 0 bases from V and 3 bases from J, the junction contained 11 bases not matched to a gene. Looked up from germline, CDR1 is SGHRS and CDR2 is YFSETQ. CDR3 sequence: CASSLGGTARVDTEAFF. The CDR3 nucleotides are TGCGCCAGCAGCTTGGGGGGGACAGCGCGGGTCGACACTGAAGCTTTCTTT.

In this sample, this clone turned up once. Written as DNA, the CDR3 is TGCGCCAGCAGCTTCCGGAGAGGCTCCTACAATGAGCAGTTCTTC. Translation: CASSFRRGSYNEQFF. The gene calls are TRBV5-1 and TRBJ2-1; D is ambiguous. The germline V gene encodes CDR1 SGHRS and CDR2 YFSETQ. V was cut by 2 bases and J by 0 bases, with 9 bases left in between. The length of the CDR3 is 15 residues.

The chain recombines TRBV5-1 with TRBJ2-3; a weak D match, TRBD1 (5 bases). The CDR3 covers 17 residues. The V gene lost 0 bases and the J gene lost 0 bases, with 14 bases spanning the gap. CDR1 and CDR2 (germline): SGHRS, YFSETQ. This chain's CDR3 is CASSLGEGVPSTDTQYF. In DNA form, the CDR3 reads TGCGCCAGCAGCTTGGGGGAAGGGGTTCCTAGCACAGATACGCAGTATTTT.

The genes are TRBV10-3 and TRBJ2-5; 7 bases match TRBD1. CDR1 and CDR2 (germline): ENHRY, SYGVKD. The ends lost 0 bases at V and 3 bases at J; junction bases unmatched: 7. CDR3 length equals 16 residues. CDR3 loop: CAISESGYGQEETQYF. The CDR3 DNA is TGTGCCATCAGTGAGTCAGGGTACGGACAGGAAGAGACCCAGTACTTC.

This clone has more than one count but fewer than ten. The chain has TRBV7-2 and TRBJ2-1; 9 bases map to TRBD1. With 5 bases clipped from V and 9 bases from J, the junction kept 8 bases outside the gene matches. CDR1 is SGHTA, CDR2 FQGNSA, per germline. This CDR3 has 14 residues. The CDR3 is CASSRDRVGGEQFF. The CDR3 region has the DNA TGTGCCAGCAGCAGGGACAGGGTTGGAGGTGAGCAGTTCTTC.

The chain recombines TRBV5-1 with TRBJ2-7; D might be TRBD1 (6 bases). This CDR3 has 14 amino acids. CDR1 and CDR2 (germline): SGHRS, YFSETQ. Trimming took 3 bases from V and 1 from J, leaving 11 bases between them. The CDR3 sequence is CASSSGTNSYEQYF. The DNA for the CDR3 is TGCGCCAGCAGCTCCGGGACAAATTCCTACGAGCAGTACTTC.

This chain joins TRBV5-6 and TRBJ2-1, with 7 bases matching TRBD2. The trim removed 4 bases at V and 8 bases at J, leaving 12 bases unmatched. The CDR3 has 15 amino acids. In germline, CDR1 is SGHDT, CDR2 YYEEEE. The CDR3 DNA is TGTGCCAGCAGCCCCCTGGGCGGGAGTCTCGATGAGCAGTTCTTC. This sequence encodes CASSPLGGSLDEQFF.

This clone turned up a few times. The rearrangement uses TRBV10-2 and TRBJ2-5; possibly TRBD1 for D (6 bases). V shed 10 bases and J shed 1 base, with 19 bases lying between them. Germline V gene lookup returns CDR1 WSHSY and CDR2 SAAADI. This CDR3 has 15 amino acids. CDR3 protein: CATSWGRGRQETQYF. CDR3 bases: TGCGCCACCTCTTGGGGCAGGGGCCGCCAAGAGACCCAGTACTTC.

The chain joins TRBV6-1 to TRBJ2-1, with D perhaps TRBD1 (6 bases). V shed 7 bases and J shed 8 bases, with 21 bases lying between them. The CDR3 totals 15 residues. Germline values: CDR1 MNHNS, CDR2 SASEGT. The DNA for the CDR3 is TGTGCCAGCACCCCACCGTGGGGGCTAGGGTATGAGCAGTTCTTC. Protein product: CASTPPWGLGYEQFF.

The chain recombines TRBV5-6 with TRBJ2-1; 16 nucleotides match TRBD2. The trim removed 3 bases at V and 6 bases at J, leaving 6 bases unmatched. CDR1 and CDR2 from the germline V gene are SGHDT and YYEEEE. The CDR3 extends over 17 amino acids. The CDR3 DNA reads TGTGCCAGCAGCTCTGGGACTAGCGGGAGGGCCTTCAATGAGCAGTTCTTC. It is translated as CASSSGTSGRAFNEQFF.

The chain links TRBV19 to TRBJ2-7; a possible D gene is TRBD1 (7 bases). The CDR3 sequence is 14 residues long. Germline-derived CDR1 and CDR2 are LNHDA and SQIVND (reference sequence). V was pared by 6 bases and J by 7 bases, with 19 bases between. In DNA form, the CDR3 reads TGTGCCAGTAGCGCCAGAACAGGGGCGGGGGAGCAGTACTTC. Its translation: CASSARTGAGEQYF.

The genes are TRBV7-9 and TRBJ1-1; the D gene is possibly TRBD1 (5 bases). Germline values: CDR1 SEHNR, CDR2 FQNEAQ (reference sequence). The CDR3 sequence is 14 residues long. Trimming took off 4 bases at V and 1 base at J, with 10 bases between the two ends. The DNA for the CDR3 is TGTGCCAGCAGCTCGAAGACAGAGAACACTGAAGCTTTCTTT. Protein sequence: CASSSKTENTEAFF.

In this sample, this clone turned up a few times. The V and J genes are TRBV7-6 and TRBJ2-3; 9 bases are shared with TRBD1. Germline V gene data show CDR1 as SGHVS and CDR2 as FNYEAQ. CDR3 length equals 14 residues. V gave up 5 bases and J gave up 5 bases; unmatched junction bases: 5. CDR3 nucleotide sequence: TGTGCCAGCAGCCGGGGACAGGGCGGAGATACGCAGTATTTT. Its protein is CASSRGQGGDTQYF. Full variable domain (rest looked up from reference TRBV7-6 and TRBJ2-3): GAGVSQSPRYKVTKRGQDVALRCDPISGHVSLYWYRQALGQGPEFLTYFNYEAQQDKSGLPNDRFSAERPEGSISTLTIQRTEQRDSAMYRCASSRGQGGDTQYFGPGTRLTVL.

The gene calls are TRBV11-2 and TRBJ2-7; D remains unclear. V lost 5 bases and J lost 0, with 17 bases in between. CDR1 is SGHAT, CDR2 FQNNGV, per germline. The CDR3 spans 16 residues. Here the CDR3 reads CASSAGGGESSYEQYF. The CDR3 DNA sequence: TGTGCCAGCAGCGCCGGCGGCGGCGAGAGCTCCTACGAGCAGTACTTC.

The CDR3 is CASSQGTSGLYEQYF. DNA of the CDR3: TGCGCCAGCAGCCAAGGGACTAGCGGGCTCTACGAGCAGTACTTC. The chain uses TRBV4-3 and TRBJ2-5; 11 bases line up with TRBD2. The better agreement between TRBJ2-7 and the DNA end casts doubt on the J call. This CDR3 contains 15 residues. The V gene's germline CDR1 is LGHNA and CDR2 YSLEER.